These T cell receptor beta chains were read from a single sample in a study of early T cells in non-severe SARS-CoV-2 infection. TCRdb independently ran MiXCR on the 5' RACE reads; one entry per CDR3 protein. The data hold about 81,000 distinct CDR3 sequences, with roughly 5.7% observed a single time. Material: whole blood. These receptors all come from an adult who was a healthcare worker with PCR-confirmed SARS-CoV-2 infection or an uninfected control (not recorded which). The CDR3 runs from the conserved cysteine through the conserved F or W. D genes are given only for firm matches. Size is stated for part of the rows, as once, few or many counts, or as a class when the clone is expanded.

.	TRBJ2-7	many	TRBV7-2	CASSQMYEQYF	TGTGCCAGCAGCCAGATGTACGAGCAGTACTTC
.	TRBJ1-6	many	TRBV4-2	CASRSRVWADNSPLHF	TGTGCCAGCAGGAGTCGTGTATGGGCCGATAATTCACCCCTCCACTTT
.	TRBJ2-2	few	TRBV6-5	CASSSPSRTGELFF	TGTGCCAGCAGTTCACCAAGTAGAACCGGGGAGCTGTTTTTT
.	TRBJ2-2	few	TRBV11-2	CASSPEITGELFF	TGTGCCAGCAGCCCCGAGATCACCGGGGAGCTGTTTTTT
TRBD1	TRBJ2-5	many	TRBV20-1	CSATTGGTGPQETQYF	TGCAGTGCCACGACAGGGGGGACAGGCCCACAAGAGACCCAGTACTTC
TRBD1	TRBJ2-4	few	TRBV5-1	CASSLPGTGQNIQYF	TGCGCCAGCAGCTTGCCCGGGACAGGCCAAAACATTCAGTACTTC
TRBD1	TRBJ1-1	.	TRBV9	CASSAAGGRVEAFF	TGTGCCAGCAGCGCCGCAGGGGGCCGAGTTGAAGCTTTCTTT
TRBD1	TRBJ1-1	many	TRBV2	CASSYRGTEAFF	TGTGCCAGCAGTTACAGGGGAACTGAAGCTTTCTTT
.	TRBJ1-1	.	TRBV3-1	CASSQGSAPGAFF	TGTGCCAGCAGCCAAGGGTCAGCTCCTGGAGCTTTCTTT
.	TRBJ1-4	few	TRBV7-2	CASSQWSVNNEKLFF	TGTGCCAGCAGCCAGTGGTCAGTTAATAATGAAAAACTGTTTTTT
.	TRBJ2-7	many	TRBV11-2	CASSKTYEQYF	TGTGCCAGCAGCAAGACCTACGAGCAGTACTTC
TRBD2	TRBJ2-1	many	TRBV20-1	CSAVAGGLIVLNEQFF	TGCAGTGCCGTAGCGGGCGGTCTCATAGTTTTAAATGAGCAGTTCTTC
TRBD1	TRBJ1-5	many	TRBV19	CASSLQGIGNQPQHF	TGTGCCAGTAGTTTACAGGGGATCGGCAATCAGCCCCAGCATTTT
TRBD2	TRBJ2-3	few	TRBV27	CASSSGRATDTQYF	TGTGCCAGCAGTAGCGGGAGGGCCACAGATACGCAGTATTTT
.	TRBJ2-7	.	TRBV30	CAWSVGQREQYF	TGTGCCTGGAGTGTCGGGCAGCGGGAGCAGTACTTC
TRBD2	TRBJ2-1	.	TRBV5-1	CASSGQPGTSEIYEQFF	TGCGCCAGCAGCGGTCAGCCCGGGACTAGCGAGATCTATGAGCAGTTCTTC
TRBD2	TRBJ2-7	many	TRBV11-2	CASNIGLAGNEQYF	TGTGCCAGCAACATCGGACTAGCGGGGAACGAGCAGTACTTC
TRBD2	TRBJ2-5	.	TRBV7-9	CASSPGLATQETQYF	TGTGCCAGCAGCCCAGGACTAGCGACCCAAGAGACCCAGTACTTC
.	TRBJ2-1	many	TRBV12-3/TRBV12-4	CASTQDTSYNEQFF	TGTGCCAGCACCCAAGATACCTCCTACAATGAGCAGTTCTTC
TRBD1	TRBJ2-3	many	TRBV7-9	CASSSTDRGRRSADTQYF	TGTGCCAGCAGCTCGACGGACAGGGGGCGCAGATCGGCAGATACGCAGTATTTT
.	TRBJ1-5	few	TRBV18	CASSMQKYQPQHF	TGTGCCAGCTCCATGCAAAAGTACCAGCCCCAGCATTTT
TRBD1	TRBJ1-1	few	TRBV20-1	CSASRGSNEAFF	TGCAGTGCGAGCAGGGGGTCGAATGAAGCTTTCTTT
.	TRBJ1-4	few	TRBV4-3	CASSQGGSNEKLFF	TGCGCCAGCAGCCAAGGCGGGTCTAATGAAAAACTGTTTTTT
.	TRBJ1-1	.	TRBV20-1	CSARDLSGNTEAFF	TGCAGTGCTAGAGATTTAAGCGGGAACACTGAAGCTTTCTTT
TRBD2	TRBJ2-1	.	TRBV10-3	CAISESSGRAYNEQFF	TGTGCCATCAGTGAGTCGAGCGGGAGAGCTTACAATGAGCAGTTCTTC
.	TRBJ1-5	many	TRBV10-3	CAISDNLLRISNQPQHF	TGTGCCATCAGTGACAATCTACTGCGGATTAGCAATCAGCCCCAGCATTTT
.	TRBJ2-6	many	TRBV5-1	CAQAASVPGANVLTF	TGCGCCCAGGCAGCGTCAGTCCCTGGGGCCAACGTCCTGACTTTC
.	TRBJ1-1	many	TRBV28	CASSLSTGRRNTEAFF	TGTGCCAGCAGTTTGTCTACGGGGAGAAGGAACACTGAAGCTTTCTTT
TRBD1	TRBJ2-7	many	TRBV28	CASRPDRVKSYEQYF	TGTGCCAGCAGACCCGACAGGGTAAAGTCCTACGAGCAGTACTTC
.	TRBJ2-3	many	TRBV20-1	CSARDRLLNTQYF	TGCAGTGCTAGAGATCGGCTCCTGAATACGCAGTATTTT
TRBD1	TRBJ1-6	.	TRBV7-2	CASSRDRGNSPLHF	TGTGCCAGCAGCCGGGACAGGGGAAATTCACCCCTCCACTTT